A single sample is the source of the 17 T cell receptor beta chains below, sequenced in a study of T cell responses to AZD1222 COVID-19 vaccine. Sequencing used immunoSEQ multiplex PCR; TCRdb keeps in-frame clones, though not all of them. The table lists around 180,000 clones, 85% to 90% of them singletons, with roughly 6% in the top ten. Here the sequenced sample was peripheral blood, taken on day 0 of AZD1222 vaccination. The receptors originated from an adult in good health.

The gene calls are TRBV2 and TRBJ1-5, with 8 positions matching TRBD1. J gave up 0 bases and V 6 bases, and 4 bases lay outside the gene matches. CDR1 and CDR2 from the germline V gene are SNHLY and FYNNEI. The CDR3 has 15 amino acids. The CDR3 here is CASRETGDSNQPQHF. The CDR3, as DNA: TGTGCCAGCAGAGAGACAGGGGATAGCAATCAGCCCCAGCATTTT.

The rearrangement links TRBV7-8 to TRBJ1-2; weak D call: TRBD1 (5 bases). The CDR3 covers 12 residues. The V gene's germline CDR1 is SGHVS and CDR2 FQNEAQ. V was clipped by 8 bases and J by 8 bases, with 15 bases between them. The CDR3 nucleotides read TGTGCCAGCCCCCAGGAAGGGGAAGGCTACACCTTC. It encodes CASPQEGEGYTF.

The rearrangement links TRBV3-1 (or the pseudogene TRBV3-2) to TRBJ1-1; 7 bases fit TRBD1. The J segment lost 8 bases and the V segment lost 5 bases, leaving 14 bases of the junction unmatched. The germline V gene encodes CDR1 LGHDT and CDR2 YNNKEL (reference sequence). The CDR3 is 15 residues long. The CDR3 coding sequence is TGTGCCAGCAGCAGACCGGACAGGACCTTCCGCGAAGCTTTCTTT. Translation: CASSRPDRTFREAFF.

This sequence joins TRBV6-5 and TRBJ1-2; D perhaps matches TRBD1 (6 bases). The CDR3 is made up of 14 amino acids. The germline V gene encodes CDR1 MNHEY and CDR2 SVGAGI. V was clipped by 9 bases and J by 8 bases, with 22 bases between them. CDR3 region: CASSGGGRTLGYTF. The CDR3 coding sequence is TGTGCCAGTTCGGGGGGGGGCCGCACATTGGGCTACACCTTC.

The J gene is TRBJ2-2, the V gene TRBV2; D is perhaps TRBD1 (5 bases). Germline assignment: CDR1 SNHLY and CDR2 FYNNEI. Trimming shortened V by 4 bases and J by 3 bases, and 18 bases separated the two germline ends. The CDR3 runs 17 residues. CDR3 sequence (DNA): TGTGCCAGCAGTGTTCTTCAGGGAAAGGCCGACACCGGGGAGCTGTTTTTT. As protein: CASSVLQGKADTGELFF.

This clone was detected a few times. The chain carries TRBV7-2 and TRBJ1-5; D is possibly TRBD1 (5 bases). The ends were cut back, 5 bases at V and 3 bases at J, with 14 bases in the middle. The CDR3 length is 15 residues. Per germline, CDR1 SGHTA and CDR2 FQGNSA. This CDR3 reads CASSPGGGFNQPQHF. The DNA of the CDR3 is TGTGCCAGCAGCCCGGGGGGGGGTTTCAATCAGCCCCAGCATTTT.

Here the CDR3 DNA reads TGTGCCAGCAGCCGACGCCCCCTACTAGGCGACCAAGAGACCCAGTACTTC. The encoded protein is CASSRRPLLGDQETQYF. This chain joins TRBV13 and TRBJ2-5, with D possibly matching TRBD2 (5 bases). The CDR3 runs to 17 residues. Trimming took off 5 bases at V and 0 bases at J, with 19 bases between the two ends. CDR1 is PRHDT, CDR2 FYEKMQ, per germline (reference sequence).

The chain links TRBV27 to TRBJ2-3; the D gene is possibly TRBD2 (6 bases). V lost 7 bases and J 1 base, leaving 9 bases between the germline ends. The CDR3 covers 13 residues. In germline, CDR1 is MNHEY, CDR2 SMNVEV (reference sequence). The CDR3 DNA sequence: TGTGCCAGCAACAAGCGGGGCACAGATACGCAGTATTTT. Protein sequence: CASNKRGTDTQYF.

The CDR3 is CASSANRQEGHF. For the CDR3, the DNA is TGTGCCAGCAGTGCAAACAGGCAAGAGGGGCATTTT. The rearrangement joins TRBV12-3 or TRBV12-4 to TRBJ1-5; a possible D gene is TRBD1 (5 bases). With 5 bases removed from V and 15 bases from J, the gap between germline ends came to 17 bases. The CDR3 contains 12 residues.

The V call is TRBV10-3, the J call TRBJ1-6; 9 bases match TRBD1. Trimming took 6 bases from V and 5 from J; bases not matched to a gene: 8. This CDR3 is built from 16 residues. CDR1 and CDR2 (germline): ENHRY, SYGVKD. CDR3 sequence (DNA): TGTGCCATCAGGGCCGGGACAGGGTCTAATAATTCACCCCTCCACTTT. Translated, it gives CAIRAGTGSNNSPLHF.

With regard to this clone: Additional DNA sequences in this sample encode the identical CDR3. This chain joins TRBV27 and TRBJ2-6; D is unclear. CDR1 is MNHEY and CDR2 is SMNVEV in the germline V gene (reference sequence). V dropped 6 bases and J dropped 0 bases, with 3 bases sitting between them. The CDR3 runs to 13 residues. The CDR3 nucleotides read TGTGCCAGCAGCGGCTCTGGGGCCAACGTCCTGACTTTC. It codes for CASSGSGANVLTF.

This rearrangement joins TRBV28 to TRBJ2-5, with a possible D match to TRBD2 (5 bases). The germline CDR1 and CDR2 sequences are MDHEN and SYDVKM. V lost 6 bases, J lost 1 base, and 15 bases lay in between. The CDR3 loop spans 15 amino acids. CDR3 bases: TGTGCCAGCAGCCGACTAACGGCCCGCCAAGAGACCCAGTACTTC. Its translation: CASSRLTARQETQYF. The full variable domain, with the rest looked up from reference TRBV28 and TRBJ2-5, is DVKVTQSSRYLVKRTGEKVFLECVQDMDHENMFWYRQDPGLGLRLIYFSYDVKMKEKGDIPEGYSVSREKKERFSLILESASTNQTSMYLCASSRLTARQETQYFGPGTRLLVL.

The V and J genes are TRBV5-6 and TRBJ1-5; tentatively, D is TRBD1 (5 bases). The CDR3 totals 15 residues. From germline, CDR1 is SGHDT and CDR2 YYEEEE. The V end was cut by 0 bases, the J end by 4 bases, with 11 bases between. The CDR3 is CASSLAAGGNQPQHF. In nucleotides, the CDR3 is TGTGCCAGCAGCTTGGCAGCCGGGGGAAATCAGCCCCAGCATTTT.

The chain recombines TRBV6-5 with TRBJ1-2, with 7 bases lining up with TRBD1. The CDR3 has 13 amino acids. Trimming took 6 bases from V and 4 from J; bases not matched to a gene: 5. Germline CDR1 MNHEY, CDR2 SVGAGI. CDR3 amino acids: CASSNDRVYGYTF. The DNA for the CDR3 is TGTGCCAGCAGCAACGACAGGGTCTATGGCTACACCTTC.

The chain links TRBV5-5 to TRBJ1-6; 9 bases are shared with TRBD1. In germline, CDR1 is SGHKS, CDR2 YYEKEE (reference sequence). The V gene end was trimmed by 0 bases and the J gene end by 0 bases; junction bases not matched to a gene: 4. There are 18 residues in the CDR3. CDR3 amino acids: CASSLEQTGGSYNSPLHF. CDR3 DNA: TGTGCCAGCAGCTTGGAGCAGACAGGGGGCTCCTATAATTCACCCCTCCACTTT.

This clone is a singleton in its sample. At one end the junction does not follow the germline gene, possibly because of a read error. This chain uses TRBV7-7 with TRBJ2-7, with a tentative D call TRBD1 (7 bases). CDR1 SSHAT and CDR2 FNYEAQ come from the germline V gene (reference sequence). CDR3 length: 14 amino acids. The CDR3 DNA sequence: TGTGCTAGCAGCGCGGGACAGAGCGCCTACGAGCAGTACTTC. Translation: CASSAGQSAYEQYF.

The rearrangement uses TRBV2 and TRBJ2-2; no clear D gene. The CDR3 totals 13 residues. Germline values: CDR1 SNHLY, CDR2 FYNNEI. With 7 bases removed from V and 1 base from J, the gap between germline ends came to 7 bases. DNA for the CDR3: TGTGCCAGCACCACCGAGAACACCGGGGAGCTGTTTTTT. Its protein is CASTTENTGELFF.